This TCR beta chain came from a study of cytomegalovirus exposure and HLA in healthy donors. Study information: There were about 85 million unique TCRs (from HLA-typed donors) in an early data release.

Whole-study findings and limits: A later analysis reportedly found that, within productive TCRs, an Asian-associated ancestry cluster had fewer N-insertions than the mean observed across the approximately 670 donors. Rare sequences made up most TCRs, while some public TCRs were found in many donors.

Germline-derived CDR1 and CDR2 are KGHSH and LQKENI. The CDR3 has 15 residues. J gave up 6 bases and V 0 bases, and 7 bases lay outside the gene matches. With respect to this clone: Antigen specificity is unknown.

Use of 60 Vbeta and 13 Jbeta primers characterized the PCR. TCRdb's table, derived via immunoSEQ multiplex PCR, lists solely in-frame clones and lacks some. This sample has more than 95,000 clones, with about 73% found just once. This TCR was sampled from a woman aged 45-59 years in good health and CMV-seropositive. The sequencing input was PBMCs. This sequence joins TRBV18 and TRBJ2-7; 8 positions match TRBD2. CDR3: CASSPPSGVRGEQYF. DNA for the CDR3: TGTGCCAGCTCACCACCTAGCGGGGTTCGCGGCGAGCAGTACTTC.